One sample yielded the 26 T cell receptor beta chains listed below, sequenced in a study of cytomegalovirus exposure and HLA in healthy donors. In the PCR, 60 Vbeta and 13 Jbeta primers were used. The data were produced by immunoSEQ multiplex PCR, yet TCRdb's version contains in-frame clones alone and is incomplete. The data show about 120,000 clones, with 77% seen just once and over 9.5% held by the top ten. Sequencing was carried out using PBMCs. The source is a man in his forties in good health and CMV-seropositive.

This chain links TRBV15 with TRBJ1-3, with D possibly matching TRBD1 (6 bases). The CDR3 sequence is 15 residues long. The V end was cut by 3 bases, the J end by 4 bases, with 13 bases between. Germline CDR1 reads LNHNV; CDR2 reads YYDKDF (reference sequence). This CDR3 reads CATSRYRVGGNTIYF. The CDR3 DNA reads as TGTGCCACCAGCAGGTACAGGGTCGGCGGAAACACCATATATTTT.

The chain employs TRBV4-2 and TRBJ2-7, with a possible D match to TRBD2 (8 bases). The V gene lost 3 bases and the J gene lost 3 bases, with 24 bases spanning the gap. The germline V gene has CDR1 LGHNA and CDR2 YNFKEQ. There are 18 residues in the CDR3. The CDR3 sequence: CASSHGSGGGRVSYEQYF. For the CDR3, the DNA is TGTGCCAGCAGCCACGGCTCGGGAGGGGGCAGGGTGAGCTACGAGCAGTACTTC.

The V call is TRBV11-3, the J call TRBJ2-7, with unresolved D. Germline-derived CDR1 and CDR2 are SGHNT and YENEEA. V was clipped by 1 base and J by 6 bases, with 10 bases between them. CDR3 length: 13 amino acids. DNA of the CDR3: TGTGCCAGCAGCTTAGGGGCCGTACGCGAGCAGTACTTC. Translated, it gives CASSLGAVREQYF.

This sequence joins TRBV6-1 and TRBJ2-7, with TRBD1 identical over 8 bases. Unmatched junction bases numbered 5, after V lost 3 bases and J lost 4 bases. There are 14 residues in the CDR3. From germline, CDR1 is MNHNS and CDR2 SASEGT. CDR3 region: CASSERDRLYEQYF. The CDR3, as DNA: TGTGCCAGCAGTGAGAGGGACAGGTTGTACGAGCAGTACTTC.

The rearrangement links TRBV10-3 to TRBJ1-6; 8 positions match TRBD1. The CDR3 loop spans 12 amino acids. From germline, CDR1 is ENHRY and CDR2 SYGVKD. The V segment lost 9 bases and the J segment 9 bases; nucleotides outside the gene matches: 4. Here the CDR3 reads CAIQGGSSPLHF. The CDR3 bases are TGTGCCATACAGGGGGGCTCTTCACCCCTCCACTTT.

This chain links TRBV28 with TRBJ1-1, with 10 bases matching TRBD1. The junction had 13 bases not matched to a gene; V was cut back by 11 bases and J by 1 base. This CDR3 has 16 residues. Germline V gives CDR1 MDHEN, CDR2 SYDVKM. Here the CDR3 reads CAAGGTGVRENTEAFF. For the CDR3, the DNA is TGTGCCGCGGGGGGGACAGGGGTTCGGGAGAACACTGAAGCTTTCTTT.

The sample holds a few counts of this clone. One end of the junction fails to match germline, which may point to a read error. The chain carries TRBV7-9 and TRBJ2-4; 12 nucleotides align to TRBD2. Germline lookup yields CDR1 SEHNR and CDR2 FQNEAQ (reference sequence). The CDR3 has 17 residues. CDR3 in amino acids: CSSSPLAGGPGGNIQYF. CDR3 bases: TGTTCCAGCAGCCCACTAGCGGGGGGACCGGGGGGCAACATTCAGTACTTC.

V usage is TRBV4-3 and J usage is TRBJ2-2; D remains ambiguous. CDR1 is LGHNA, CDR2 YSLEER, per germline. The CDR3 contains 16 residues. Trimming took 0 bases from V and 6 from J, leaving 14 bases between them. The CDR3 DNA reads TGCGCCAGCAGCCAAGATCGTGGCAGGTTAGCCGGGGAGCTGTTTTTT. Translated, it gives CASSQDRGRLAGELFF.

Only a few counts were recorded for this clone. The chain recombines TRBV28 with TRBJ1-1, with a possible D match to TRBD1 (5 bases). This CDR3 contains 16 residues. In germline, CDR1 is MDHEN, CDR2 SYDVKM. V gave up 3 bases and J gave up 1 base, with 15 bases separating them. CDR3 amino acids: CASSFRGSPTNTEAFF. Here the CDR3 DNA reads TGTGCCAGCAGTTTTAGGGGCTCCCCGACGAACACTGAAGCTTTCTTT.

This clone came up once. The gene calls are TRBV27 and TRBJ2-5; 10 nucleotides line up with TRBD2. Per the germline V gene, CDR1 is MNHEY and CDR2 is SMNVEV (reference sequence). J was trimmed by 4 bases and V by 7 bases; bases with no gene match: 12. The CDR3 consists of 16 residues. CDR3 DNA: TGTGCCAGCAAGCCTTTCTCAGCGGGGGGGCCAGAGACCCAGTACTTC. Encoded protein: CASKPFSAGGPETQYF.

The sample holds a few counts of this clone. CDR3 bases: TGTGCCAGCAGCTTAGCTGGCAGCTCCTACGAGCAGTACTTC. Its protein product is CASSLAGSSYEQYF. V gene TRBV7-6 combines with J gene TRBJ2-7; no reliable D call. V shed 0 bases and J shed 0 bases, with 6 bases lying between them. Germline CDR1 reads SGHVS; CDR2 reads FNYEAQ. The CDR3 runs to 14 residues.

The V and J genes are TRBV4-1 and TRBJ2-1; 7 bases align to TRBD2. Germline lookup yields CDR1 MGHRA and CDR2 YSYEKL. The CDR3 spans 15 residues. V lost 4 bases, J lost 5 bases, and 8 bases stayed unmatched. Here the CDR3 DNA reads TGCGCCAGCAGCCGGGAGGGCGGGGTGCACAATGAGCAGTTCTTC. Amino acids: CASSREGGVHNEQFF.

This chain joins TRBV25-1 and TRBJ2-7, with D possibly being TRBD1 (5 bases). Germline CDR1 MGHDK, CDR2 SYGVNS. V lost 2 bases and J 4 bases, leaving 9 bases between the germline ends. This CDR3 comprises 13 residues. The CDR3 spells CASSEAGMYEQYF. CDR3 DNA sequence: TGTGCCAGCAGTGAAGCAGGGATGTACGAGCAGTACTTC.

The CDR3 loop is CASSPVTGARNQPQHF. The CDR3 bases are TGTGCCAGCAGCCCTGTTACAGGGGCCAGGAATCAGCCCCAGCATTTT. V gene TRBV11-2 combines with J gene TRBJ1-5, with TRBD1 identical over 7 bases. Germline V CDR1 and CDR2: SGHAT, FQNNGV. J was trimmed by 4 bases and V by 5 bases; bases with no gene match: 11. CDR3 length: 16 residues.

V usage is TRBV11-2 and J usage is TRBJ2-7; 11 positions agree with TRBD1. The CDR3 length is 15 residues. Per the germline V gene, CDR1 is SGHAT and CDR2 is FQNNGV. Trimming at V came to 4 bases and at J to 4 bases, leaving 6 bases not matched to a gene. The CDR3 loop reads CASSSGGTGGYEQYF. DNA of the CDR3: TGTGCCAGCAGCTCCGGAGGGACAGGGGGGTACGAGCAGTACTTC. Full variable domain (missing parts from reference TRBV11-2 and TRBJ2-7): EAGVAQSPRYKIIEKRQSVAFWCNPISGHATLYWYQQILGQGPKLLIQFQNNGVVDDSQLPKDRFSAERLKGVDSTLKIQPAKLEDSAVYLCASSSGGTGGYEQYFGPGTRLTVT.

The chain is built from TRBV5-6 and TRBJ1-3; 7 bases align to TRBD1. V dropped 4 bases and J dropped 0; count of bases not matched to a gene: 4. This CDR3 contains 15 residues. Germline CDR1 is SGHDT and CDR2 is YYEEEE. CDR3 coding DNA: TGTGCCAGCAGCCTGGACAGGTCCTCTGGAAACACCATATATTTT. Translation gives CASSLDRSSGNTIYF.

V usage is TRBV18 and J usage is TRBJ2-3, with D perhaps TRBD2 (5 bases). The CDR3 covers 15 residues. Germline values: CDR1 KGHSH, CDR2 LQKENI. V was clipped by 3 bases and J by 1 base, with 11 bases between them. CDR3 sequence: CASSPPSRGTDTQYF. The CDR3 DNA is TGTGCCAGCTCACCCCCTAGCCGGGGCACAGATACGCAGTATTTT.

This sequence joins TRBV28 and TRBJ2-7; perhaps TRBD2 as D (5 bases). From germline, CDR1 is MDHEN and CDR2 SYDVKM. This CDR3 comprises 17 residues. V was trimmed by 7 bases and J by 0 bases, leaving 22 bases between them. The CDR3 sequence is CASTAHRGNRLSYEQYF. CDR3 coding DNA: TGTGCCAGCACCGCCCACAGAGGGAACCGCCTCTCCTACGAGCAGTACTTC.

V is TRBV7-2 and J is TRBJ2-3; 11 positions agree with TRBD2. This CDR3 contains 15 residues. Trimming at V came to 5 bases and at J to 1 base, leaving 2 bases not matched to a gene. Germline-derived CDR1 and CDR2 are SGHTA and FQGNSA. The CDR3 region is CASSLGLAGTDTQYF. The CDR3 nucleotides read TGTGCCAGCAGCCTGGGACTAGCGGGCACAGATACGCAGTATTTT.

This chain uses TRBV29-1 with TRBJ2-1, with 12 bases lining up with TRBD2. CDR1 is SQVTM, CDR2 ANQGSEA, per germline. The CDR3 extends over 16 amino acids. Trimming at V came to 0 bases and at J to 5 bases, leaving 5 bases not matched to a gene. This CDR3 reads CSVEDQASGGDNEQFF. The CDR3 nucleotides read TGCAGCGTTGAAGATCAAGCTAGCGGGGGGGACAATGAGCAGTTCTTC.

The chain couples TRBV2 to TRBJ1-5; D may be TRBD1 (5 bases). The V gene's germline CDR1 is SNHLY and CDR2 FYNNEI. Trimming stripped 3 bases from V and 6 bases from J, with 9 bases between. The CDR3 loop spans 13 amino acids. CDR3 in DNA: TGTGCCAGCAGTGATGGCAGGGCTCAGCCCCAGCATTTT. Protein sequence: CASSDGRAQPQHF. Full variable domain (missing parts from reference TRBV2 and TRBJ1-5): EPEVTQTPSHQVTQMGQEVILRCVPISNHLYFYWYRQILGQKVEFLVSFYNNEISEKSEIFDDQFSVERPDGSNFTLKIRSTKLEDSAMYFCASSDGRAQPQHFGDGTRLSIL.

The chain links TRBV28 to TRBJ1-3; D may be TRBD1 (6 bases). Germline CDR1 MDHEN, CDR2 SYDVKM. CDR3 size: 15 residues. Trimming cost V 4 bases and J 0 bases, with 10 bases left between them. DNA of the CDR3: TGTGCCAGCAGTTCCCTGGACAGCTCTGGAAACACCATATATTTT. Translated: CASSSLDSSGNTIYF.

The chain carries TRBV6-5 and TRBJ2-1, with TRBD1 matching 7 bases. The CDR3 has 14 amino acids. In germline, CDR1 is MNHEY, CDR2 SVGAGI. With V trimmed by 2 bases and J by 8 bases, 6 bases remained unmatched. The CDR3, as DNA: TGTGCCAGCAGTTACCCCGACAGGGCCGATGAGCAGTTCTTC. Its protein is CASSYPDRADEQFF.

CDR3 loop: CAWKGNFYEQYF. In DNA, the CDR3 is TGTGCCTGGAAGGGGAACTTCTACGAGCAGTACTTC. J is TRBJ2-7 and V is TRBV30, with D maybe TRBD1 (5 bases). Trimming pared 4 bases from V and 3 bases from J, leaving 10 bases between. Germline V CDR1 and CDR2: GTSNPN, SVGIG (reference sequence). The CDR3 covers 12 residues.

The CDR3 loop reads CASSSSRVRTDTQYF. CDR3 in DNA: TGTGCCAGCAGCTCCTCCCGGGTCCGCACAGATACGCAGTATTTT. This rearrangement joins TRBV7-2 to TRBJ2-3; no clear D gene. This CDR3 has 15 residues. Between the trimmed V and J ends, which lost 4 bases and 1 base, there was a span of 12 bases. Germline-derived CDR1 and CDR2 are SGHTA and FQGNSA. The variable domain in full, with the rest retrieved from reference TRBV7-2 and TRBJ2-3, is GAGVSQSPSNKVTEKGKDVELRCDPISGHTALYWYRQSLGQGLEFLIYFQGNSAPDKSGLPSDRFSAERTGGSVSTLTIQRTQQEDSAVYLCASSSSRVRTDTQYFGPGTRLTVL.

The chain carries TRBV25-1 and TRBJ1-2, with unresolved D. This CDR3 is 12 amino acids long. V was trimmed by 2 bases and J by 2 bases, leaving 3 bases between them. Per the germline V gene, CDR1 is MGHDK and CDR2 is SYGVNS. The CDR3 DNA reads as TGTGCCAGCAGTGAACAGAACTATGGCTACACCTTC. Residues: CASSEQNYGYTF.